This T cell receptor (beta chain) comes out of a study of blood T cell repertoires in COVID-19. The V end was cut by 2 bases, the J end by 5 bases, with 10 bases between. CDR3 length: 13 residues. CDR1 is SGHDT, CDR2 YYEEEE, per germline. Clones were read by immunoSEQ multiplex PCR, and TCRdb kept only the in-frame ones, dropping some. This sample has tens of thousands of clones; roughly 70% occur once, and the top ten carry approximately 4.1%. The receptor's source is a man between 65 and 80 years old with COVID-19, enrolled during active disease. The V and J genes are TRBV5-6 and TRBJ2-5; D possibly corresponds to TRBD2 (5 bases). Sample: peripheral blood. The CDR3 loop reads CASSFLGVETQYF. The CDR3 DNA reads as TGTGCCAGCAGCTTCTTGGGAGTGGAGACCCAGTACTTC.